This T cell receptor beta chain derives from a study of blood T cell repertoires in COVID-19. Turning to the study itself: Nucleic acid was either cDNA or gDNA, and it came from T cells, B-cell-depleted T cells, or PBMCs.

In the study's own analysis: Using reference gene primer amplification, nucleated cell counts were estimated. The protocol was immunoSEQ multiplex PCR, while the TCRdb copy is restricted to in-frame clones and leaves out a portion. The DNA was the basis for D and trimming; V, J and clone size are from that table. The sample shows some 90,000 clones, under 90% of them seen only once. This clone occurred once. This CDR3 is built from 16 residues. V lost 2 bases to trimming and J lost 6 bases, with 16 bases between them. Germline CDR1 MDHEN, CDR2 SYDVKM. Specimen: peripheral blood. This TCR was recovered from a human donor in a cohort sampled during active COVID-19. This rearrangement joins TRBV28 to TRBJ1-4, with D possibly matching TRBD1 (5 bases). As DNA, the CDR3 is TGTGCCAGCAGTTTACACCGGTGGGGCGCGGATGAAAAACTGTTTTTT. Translated, it gives CASSLHRWGADEKLFF.